A selection of T cell receptor beta chains follows, all from one sample in a study of tumor-infiltrating lymphocytes in primary liver carcinoma. MiXCR, run by TCRdb on the multiplex PCR reads, gives a single entry per CDR3 protein. The repertoire holds approximately 190,000 distinct CDR3 sequences, with 85% as singletons. The sequencing input was tumor tissue from primary liver carcinoma. These receptors came from a man aged 40-50 years with primary liver carcinoma and hepatitis B virus infection. Both conserved end residues are part of each CDR3. The D gene is left open where the match is weak. Part of the rows lack a size; the others show once, few, many or a class for expanded clones.

J | V | D | size | length | DNA | CDR3
TRBJ1-1 | TRBV29-1 | NA | NA | 12 | TGCAGCGTGGTAATAACTAACACTGAAGCTTTCTTT | CSVVITNTEAFF
TRBJ2-3 | TRBV5-1 | TRBD1 | NA | 20 | TGCGCCAGCAGACTTTCAGGGGGCGGCCCTGCGCTGCCTAGTACAGATACGCGGTATTTT | CASRLSGGGPALPSTDTRYF
TRBJ2-6 | TRBV6-6 | NA | NA | 17 | TGTGCCAGCAGGCCTAGGACAGTAACTCTGCGGGCCAACGTGCTGATTTTC | CASRPRTVTLRANVLIF
TRBJ1-1 | TRBV6-6 | TRBD1 | NA | 13 | TGTGTCAACAGCACAGGGGGAAATACTGAAGCTTTCTTT | CVNSTGGNTEAFF
TRBJ2-3 | TRBV12-3/TRBV12-4 | TRBD2 | NA | 16 | TGTACCAGCAGCCGTCGGACTAGCGGGAGCACCGATACGCAGTATTTT | CTSSRRTSGSTDTQYF
TRBJ2-7 | TRBV7-9 | NA | many | 12 | TGTGCCAGCAGCTTACAGCAGTACGAGCAGTACTTC | CASSLQQYEQYF
TRBJ1-1 | TRBV7-8 | NA | NA | 17 | TGTGCCAGCAGCTTAGTAAGCGTCGAGGCCTTGAACACTGTAGCTTTCTTT | CASSLVSVEALNTVAFF
TRBJ1-1 | TRBV28 | NA | NA | 12 | TGTGCTAGCAGAGAAACTCCACCTGAAGCTTTCTTT | CASRETPPEAFF
TRBJ2-1 | TRBV11-1 | NA | NA | 15 | TGTGCCAGCAGCTTCCATGGACCGCTGGATAATGAGCGGTTCTTC | CASSFHGPLDNERFF
TRBJ1-5 | TRBV12-3/TRBV12-4 | NA | NA | 16 | TGTGCCAGCAGATTTGAGGGGGTGACTATCGGTCAACCCCAGCATTTT | CASRFEGVTIGQPQHF
TRBJ2-3 | TRBV12-3/TRBV12-4 | NA | NA | 14 | TGTGCCAGCAAAGGGACTCTTAACACAGATACGGAGTATTTT | CASKGTLNTDTEYF
TRBJ2-2 | TRBV2 | NA | once | 17 | TGTGTCAGCAGTCAACGGACGGGATACGCGAACACCTGGGAGCTGTTTTTT | CVSSQRTGYANTWELFF
TRBJ2-5 | TRBV7-9 | NA | many | 14 | TGTGCCAGCAGCTCGGGAGTAGCCCAAGAGACCCAGTACTTC | CASSSGVAQETQYF
TRBJ2-1 | TRBV5-6 | NA | many | 15 | TGTGCCAGCACCCCGCACGGAGGGATCTACAATGAGCAGTTCTTC | CASTPHGGIYNEQFF
TRBJ1-5 | TRBV12-3/TRBV12-4 | TRBD1 | once | 15 | TGTGCCAGCAGGAGTGGGACAGCAAGCAATCAGCCCCAGCGTTTT | CASRSGTASNQPQRF
TRBJ2-7 | TRBV5-6 | NA | once | 15 | TGTGCCAGCAGCTCATCAGGGAAGGGCACTTGGAACCAGTACTTC | CASSSSGKGTWNQYF
TRBJ2-6 | TRBV11-2 | NA | NA | 19 | TGTGCCAACAGCCAGTTTGGCTCTTCTCGTGGGGACGGGGGCAACGTCCTGACTTTC | CANSQFGSSRGDGGNVLTF
TRBJ2-1 | TRBV6-2/TRBV6-3 | NA | NA | 13 | TGTGCCAGCAGTACCACCCCAGTAGCTGAGCAGTTATTC | CASSTTPVAEQLF
TRBJ2-6 | TRBV11-2 | NA | few | 21 | TGTGCCAGCAGCATGGGGGGAAACAGGGGCACTTCCCTCTCTGGTGCCAACGTCCTGACTTTC | CASSMGGNRGTSLSGANVLTF
TRBJ2-5 | TRBV6-7 | TRBD2 | NA | 17 | TGTGTCAGCAGTTACTCGAATTATATAGCGGGAGAAGAGACCCAGTACTTC | CVSSYSNYIAGEETQYF
TRBJ1-1 | TRBV29-1 | NA | NA | 14 | TGCAGCGTTGAGTCTGGAAAGGTGAACACTGAAGCTTTCTTT | CSVESGKVNTEAFF
TRBJ2-3 | TRBV11-1 | NA | NA | 19 | TGTGTCAGTAGCTCTGGGGGAAGCTCTGTTGGAGCCCGCACAGATGCGCATTATTTT | CVSSSGGSSVGARTDAHYF
TRBJ2-3 | TRBV6-1 | NA | NA | 11 | TGTGTCAGCAATCAAACAGATACGCAGTATTTT | CVSNQTDTQYF
TRBJ2-3 | TRBV29-1 | TRBD2 | NA | 14 | TGCAGCGCTGAGGGTAGCGGGAGTGCAGATACACGGTATTTT | CSAEGSGSADTRYF
TRBJ1-5 | TRBV6-1 | NA | NA | 14 | TGTGCCAGCAGTAGAGACCCTAGCAATCAGCCCCAACATTTT | CASSRDPSNQPQHF
TRBJ2-3 | TRBV11-1 | NA | NA | 15 | TGTCCCAGCAGTTTGCCCAGGGAGAGCACAGATACCCAGTATTTT | CPSSLPRESTDTQYF
TRBJ2-3 | TRBV5-1 | NA | NA | 16 | TGCACCAGCAGCATTAGCGGAGTTTATAGCACAGATACGCTGTATTTT | CTSSISGVYSTDTLYF
TRBJ1-5 | TRBV11-2 | NA | few | 17 | TGCGCTAGCAGCTTAGTAGGGGTAACAGGGAGCAATGAGCCCCAGCATTTT | CASSLVGVTGSNEPQHF